The 25 T cell receptor beta chains reported below all come from one sample, sequenced in a study of T-cell memory formation after mild COVID-19. TCRdb independently ran MiXCR on the 5' RACE reads; one entry per CDR3 protein. The data hold around 300,000 distinct CDR3 sequences, with roughly an eighth observed a single time. What was sequenced was PBMCs or a T cell subset sorted from them (not recorded which). The receptors come from a man in his late teens or twenties who had mild COVID-19 (a few samples of this study predate the infection). Cell type and time point are not known.

The V and J genes are TRBV6-2 or TRBV6-3 and TRBJ2-5; D might be TRBD1 or TRBD2, each matching 5 bases. The V gene's germline CDR1 is MNHEY and CDR2 SVGEGT. CDR3 size: 14 residues. The V gene lost 6 bases and the J gene lost 9 bases, with 20 bases spanning the gap. The CDR3 DNA follows: TGTGCCAGCAGCCTCTACGGGATTAGCAGGGCCCAGTACTTC. The encoded protein is CASSLYGISRAQYF.

This clonotype occurred a few times. This chain uses TRBV18 with TRBJ2-7, with 11 bases matching TRBD1. This CDR3 comprises 13 residues. The V and J ends lost 4 bases and 5 bases, in that order; junction bases with no gene match: 1. The germline V gene has CDR1 KGHSH and CDR2 LQKENI. For the CDR3, the DNA is TGTGCCAGCTCACGGGGACAGGGGGACGAGCAGTACTTC. Its translation is CASSRGQGDEQYF. Variable domain in full (rest from reference TRBV18 and TRBJ2-7): NAGVMQNPRHLVRRRGQEARLRCSPMKGHSHVYWYRQLPEEGLKFMVYLQKENIIDESGMPKERFSAEFPKEGPSILRIQQVVRGDSAAYFCASSRGQGDEQYFGPGTRLTVT.

This chain connects TRBV21-1 to TRBJ1-5; TRBD1, the table's D call, lacks a check against the DNA. TRBV21-1 is tagged as a pseudogene. CDR3 length: 16 amino acids. Here the CDR3 reads CASSRRDRGNNQPQHF. The DNA of the CDR3 is TGTGCCAGCAGTCGCCGGGACAGGGGGAACAATCAGCCCCAGCATTTT.

This clonotype occurred many times. The genes are TRBV15 and TRBJ1-5; tentative D call: TRBD1 (6 bases). Trimming pared 0 bases from V and 5 bases from J, leaving 11 bases between. Germline CDR1 and CDR2: LNHNV and YYDKDF (reference sequence). This CDR3 comprises 15 residues. The DNA for the CDR3 is TGTGCCACCAGCAGAGATTGGGACAATTATCAGCCCCAGCATTTT. Protein product: CATSRDWDNYQPQHF.

In its sample, this clonotype was seen a few times. The chain uses TRBV7-9 and TRBJ1-1; the D is unclear. Germline CDR1 is SEHNR and CDR2 is FQNEAQ (reference sequence). The length of the CDR3 is 13 residues. V lost 3 bases, J lost 4 bases, and 9 bases lay in between. CDR3 region: CASSFLVATEAFF. The CDR3 DNA reads as TGTGCCAGCAGCTTCCTTGTCGCCACTGAAGCTTTCTTT.

There are a few counts of this clonotype. The gene calls are TRBV5-5 and TRBJ1-5; no firm D call. Trimming left V 0 bases short and J 7 bases short, with 11 bases between. Germline V gives CDR1 SGHKS, CDR2 YYEKEE (reference sequence). The CDR3 is made up of 14 amino acids. CDR3: CASSLEGGKQPQHF. DNA of the CDR3: TGTGCCAGCAGCTTGGAGGGAGGGAAGCAGCCCCAGCATTTT.

This clonotype has only a few counts. The chain links TRBV28 to TRBJ1-2; 8 bases fit TRBD1. Trimming at V came to 2 bases and at J to 7 bases, leaving 6 bases not matched to a gene. CDR1 and CDR2 (germline): MDHEN, SYDVKM. CDR3 length equals 14 residues. The CDR3 coding sequence is TGTGCCAGCAGTTTAGGGACAGGACGTGGTGGCTACACCTTC. It yields the protein CASSLGTGRGGYTF.

In its sample, this clonotype was seen a few times. The rearrangement links TRBV12-3 or TRBV12-4 to TRBJ2-3, with D perhaps matching TRBD2 (7 bases). This CDR3 region has 15 residues. The V end was cut by 6 bases, the J end by 1 base, with 14 bases between. For the CDR3, the DNA is TGTGCCAGCAGACAACGGGGGGCCGGCACAGATACGCAGTATTTT. Translated: CASRQRGAGTDTQYF.

The V gene is TRBV20-1, the J gene TRBJ2-5; D perhaps matches TRBD2 (6 bases). This CDR3 region has 14 residues. Trimming left V 6 bases short and J 5 bases short, with 19 bases between. The germline CDR1 and CDR2 sequences are DFQATT and SNEGSKA (reference sequence). CDR3: CSAAATSFWETQYF. The DNA for the CDR3 is TGCAGTGCCGCGGCCACTAGCTTCTGGGAGACCCAGTACTTC.

V gene TRBV11-2 combines with J gene TRBJ2-3; D not resolved. CDR3 length: 14 amino acids. Trimming left V 0 bases short and J 4 bases short, with 8 bases between. Germline lookup yields CDR1 SGHAT and CDR2 FQNNGV. The CDR3 bases are TGTGCCAGCAGCTTAGACAGGTCTTCAGATACGCAGTATTTT. Its protein is CASSLDRSSDTQYF.

V and J are TRBV24-1 and TRBJ1-4, with D perhaps matching TRBD1 (6 bases). The CDR3 sequence is 18 residues long. Trimming took off 5 bases at V and 2 bases at J, with 20 bases between the two ends. The germline V gene encodes CDR1 KGHDR and CDR2 SFDVKD. For the CDR3, the DNA is TGTGCCACCAGTGCCGTCCGGGACATAAGGCTTACTAATGAAAAACTGTTTTTT. It specifies CATSAVRDIRLTNEKLFF.

This clonotype was recorded once. Germline and junction disagree at one end, which may indicate a read error. The genes are TRBV12-3 or TRBV12-4 and TRBJ2-2, with D possibly matching TRBD1 (5 bases). The CDR3 is 14 amino acids. The CDR3: CDSSLGLNTGELFF. In DNA form, the CDR3 reads TGTGACAGCAGTTTGGGGCTTAACACCGGGGAGCTGTTTTTT.

This clonotype was picked up a small number of times. This rearrangement joins TRBV12-3 or TRBV12-4 to TRBJ1-1; D is undetermined. V dropped 6 bases and J dropped 5 bases, with 13 bases sitting between them. CDR3 length: 13 residues. CDR3 in DNA: TGTGCCAGCAGAGGAGCGGTGGGGACTGAAGCTTTCTTT. Translated, it gives CASRGAVGTEAFF.

The chain is built from TRBV27 and TRBJ1-2; D unresolved. Germline lookup yields CDR1 MNHEY and CDR2 SMNVEV (reference sequence). CDR3 length equals 15 residues. V dropped 8 bases and J dropped 0 bases, with 16 bases sitting between them. The DNA for the CDR3 is TGTGCCAGCCTCCGGGATGCCAACTCTAACTATGGCTACACCTTC. Protein: CASLRDANSNYGYTF.

This clonotype was seen more than once but under ten times. The conserved phenylalanine or tryptophan is not found at the CDR3 terminus, so this likely reflects a read error. Because the CDR3's place on the DNA is in doubt, the DNA is left out and the CDR3 is given as listed by TCRdb. The rearrangement joins TRBV4-2 to TRBJ2-1; the D call in the table, TRBD1, was not verified against the DNA. Germline V gene sequence: CDR1 LGHNA, CDR2 YNFKEQ. The CDR3 has 13 residues if both end residues are counted. CDR3 residues: CASSQDRGQALKV.

The V call is TRBV4-1, the J call TRBJ1-1; TRBD1 might be the D (5 bases). This CDR3 contains 16 residues. Germline V CDR1 and CDR2: MGHRA, YSYEKL. V gave up 3 bases and J gave up 8 bases, with 22 bases separating them. This CDR3 reads CASSQMDLLVKGEAFF. As DNA, the CDR3 is TGCGCCAGCAGCCAGATGGACCTTTTGGTTAAGGGGGAAGCTTTCTTT.

The rearrangement uses TRBV6-5 and TRBJ2-3; the D gene is possibly TRBD2 (6 bases). V dropped 5 bases and J dropped 10 bases, with 22 bases sitting between them. Germline CDR1 reads MNHEY; CDR2 reads SVGAGI. The CDR3 has 15 amino acids. The CDR3 loop reads CASSRTGTPLVAQYF. CDR3 nucleotide sequence: TGTGCCAGCAGTCGTACCGGGACTCCCCTCGTTGCGCAGTATTTT.

This rearrangement joins TRBV28 to TRBJ2-7, with 10 bases that match TRBD2. V shed 1 base and J 4 bases; nucleotides not matched to a gene: 7. The CDR3 covers 16 residues. Germline V CDR1 and CDR2: MDHEN, SYDVKM. The CDR3 region has the DNA TGTGCCAGCAGTTTATCTGGGCCTAGCGGGGGTTACGAGCAGTACGTC. The encoded protein is CASSLSGPSGGYEQYV.

V and J are TRBV7-6 and TRBJ2-6; 7 positions match TRBD1. The CDR3 is 18 residues long. With V trimmed by 5 bases and J by 1 base, 11 bases remained unmatched. Germline loops: CDR1 SGHVS, CDR2 FNYEAQ. The CDR3: CASSPRQGEGSGANVLTF. As DNA, the CDR3 is TGTGCCAGCAGCCCCAGACAGGGTGAGGGGTCTGGGGCCAACGTCCTGACTTTC.

This clonotype was seen a handful of times. The V and J genes are TRBV7-8 and TRBJ2-7; maybe TRBD1 (5 bases). CDR1 is SGHVS and CDR2 is FQNEAQ in the germline V gene. The CDR3 loop spans 14 amino acids. V lost 6 bases and J lost 2, with 14 bases in between. CDR3 loop: CASRKPTETYEQYV. The CDR3 region has the DNA TGTGCCAGCAGAAAACCGACAGAGACCTACGAGCAGTACGTC.

This chain connects TRBV20-1 to TRBJ2-1, with a possible D match to TRBD2 (5 bases). The ends were cut back, 3 bases at V and 2 bases at J, with 11 bases in the middle. The CDR3 contains 14 residues. Germline V lookup: CDR1 DFQATT, CDR2 SNEGSKA (reference sequence). The CDR3 sequence is CSASAGYPYNEQFF. The CDR3 DNA reads as TGCAGTGCTAGCGCGGGTTATCCCTACAATGAGCAGTTCTTC.

This clonotype was counted a few times. The chain couples TRBV4-1 to TRBJ2-1; D may correspond to TRBD1 or TRBD2 (5 bases each). Germline V CDR1 and CDR2: MGHRA, YSYEKL. The length of the CDR3 is 16 residues. V gave up 0 bases and J gave up 5 bases, with 14 bases separating them. The chain's CDR3 is CASSQEGTGLDNEQFF. For the CDR3, the DNA is TGCGCCAGCAGCCAAGAGGGGACCGGGTTAGACAATGAGCAGTTCTTC.

This clonotype occurred a few times. V gene TRBV4-1 combines with J gene TRBJ2-2; the D call may be TRBD1 or TRBD2 (6 bases each). The CDR3 has 18 amino acids. Germline V gene data show CDR1 as MGHRA and CDR2 as YSYEKL. V was cut by 1 base and J by 4 bases, with 19 bases left in between. The CDR3 DNA is TGCGCCAGCAGCCAAGGGGGGGTTGGAGGGGGTGTCACCGGGGAGCTGTTTTTT. Translation: CASSQGGVGGGVTGELFF.

The chain couples TRBV6-2 or TRBV6-3 to TRBJ1-2; D is undetermined. V lost 6 bases and J lost 2, with 13 bases in between. Germline values: CDR1 MNHEY, CDR2 SVGEGT. The CDR3 length is 14 residues. CDR3 sequence reads: CASSYTSRNYGYTF. The CDR3 bases are TGTGCCAGCAGCTACACCAGCAGGAACTATGGCTACACCTTC.

The CDR3 DNA follows: TGTGCCAGCAGCCAAGAGCCAGGGGTTGGAGATACGCAGTATTTT. It yields the protein CASSQEPGVGDTQYF. The V gene is TRBV4-2, the J gene TRBJ2-3; maybe TRBD1 (6 bases). The CDR3 is made up of 15 amino acids. Germline assignment: CDR1 LGHNA and CDR2 YNFKEQ. The V gene lost 0 bases and the J gene lost 5 bases, with 12 bases spanning the gap.